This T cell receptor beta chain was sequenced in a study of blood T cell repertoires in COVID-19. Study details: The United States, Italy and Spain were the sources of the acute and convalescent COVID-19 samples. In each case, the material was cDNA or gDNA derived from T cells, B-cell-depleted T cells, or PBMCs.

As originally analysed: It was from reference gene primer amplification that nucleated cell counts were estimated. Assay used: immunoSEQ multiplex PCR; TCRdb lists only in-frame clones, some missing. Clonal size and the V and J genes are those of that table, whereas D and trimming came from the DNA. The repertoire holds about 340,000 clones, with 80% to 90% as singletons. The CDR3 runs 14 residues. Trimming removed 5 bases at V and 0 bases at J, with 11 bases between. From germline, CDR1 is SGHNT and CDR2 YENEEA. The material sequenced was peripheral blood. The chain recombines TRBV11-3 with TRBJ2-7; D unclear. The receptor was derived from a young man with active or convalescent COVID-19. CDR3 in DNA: TGTGCCAGCAGCCTACAGCCGAGCTCCTACGAGCAGTACTTC. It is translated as CASSLQPSSYEQYF.